The 8 T cell receptor beta chains listed next were all sequenced from one sample in a study of blood T cell repertoires in COVID-19. The assay was immunoSEQ multiplex PCR, and TCRdb's table has in-frame clones only and misses some. In the table there are around 150,000 clones, roughly nine tenths of which are singletons. The sequenced sample consisted of peripheral blood. The source of these receptors is a man aged 55 to 70 with active or convalescent COVID-19.

The chain carries TRBV4-2 and TRBJ2-3; 12 nucleotides agree with TRBD2. The CDR3 spans 17 residues. Trimming took 3 bases from V and 4 from J; bases not matched to a gene: 8. CDR1 LGHNA and CDR2 YNFKEQ come from the germline V gene. The CDR3 loop is CASSQGGLAGSSDTQYF. The CDR3, as DNA: TGTGCCAGCAGCCAGGGCGGACTAGCGGGATCGTCAGATACGCAGTATTTT.

The chain links TRBV30 to TRBJ1-2; tentatively, D is TRBD1 (6 bases). Trimming shortened V by 7 bases and J by 4 bases, and 16 bases separated the two germline ends. The V gene's germline CDR1 is GTSNPN and CDR2 SVGIG (reference sequence). The length of the CDR3 is 13 residues. This CDR3 reads CASAGRGVYGYTF. CDR3 sequence (DNA): TGTGCCTCCGCGGGGAGGGGGGTCTATGGCTACACCTTC.

The chain recombines TRBV18 with TRBJ2-7, with a weak D call TRBD2 (6 bases). The CDR3 has 15 residues. Deletions cut 4 bases from V and 0 bases from J, with 13 bases between. CDR1 and CDR2 from the germline V gene are KGHSH and LQKENI. The DNA of the CDR3 is TGTGCCAGCTCACACGGGACTGAGAGCTCCTACGAGCAGTACTTC. It translates to CASSHGTESSYEQYF.

The chain joins TRBV5-1 to TRBJ2-3; TRBD2 matches at 8 bases. This CDR3 region has 15 residues. Germline values: CDR1 SGHRS, CDR2 YFSETQ. V gave up 1 base and J gave up 2 bases; unmatched junction bases: 3. The CDR3 sequence: CASSLTSGNTDTQYF. DNA for the CDR3: TGCGCCAGCAGCTTGACTAGCGGAAACACAGATACGCAGTATTTT.

This clone was seen once. V and J are TRBV21-1 and TRBJ1-2; TRBD1 is the table's D call and was not checked against the DNA. TRBV21-1 is an annotated pseudogene. The CDR3 runs 13 residues. The CDR3 sequence: CASGVKEGAGYTF. The CDR3 nucleotides read TGTGCCAGCGGCGTGAAAGAAGGGGCCGGCTACACCTTC.

The V call is TRBV10-2, the J call TRBJ1-4; no reliable D call. Trimming left V 4 bases short and J 7 bases short, with 7 bases between. The CDR3 runs to 12 residues. Germline V gene data show CDR1 as WSHSY and CDR2 as SAAADI. In DNA, the CDR3 is TGCGCCAGCAGTGGGGCATTTGAAAAACTGTTTTTT. It codes for CASSGAFEKLFF.

As for this clone: Distinct nucleotide sequences in the sample also encode this CDR3. The rearrangement links TRBV19 to TRBJ1-5; a possible D gene is TRBD1 (5 bases). Looked up from germline, CDR1 is LNHDA and CDR2 is SQIVND (reference sequence). V was clipped by 3 bases and J by 2 bases, with 8 bases between them. The CDR3 is 14 amino acids. CDR3 nucleotides: TGTGCCAGTAGTATTGTAGGGGGCAATCAGCCCCAGCATTTT. This translates into CASSIVGGNQPQHF.

The chain carries TRBV3-1 (or the pseudogene TRBV3-2) and TRBJ2-1; the D is unclear. Germline CDR1 is LGHDT and CDR2 is YNNKEL (reference sequence). The CDR3 loop spans 15 amino acids. V lost 5 bases, J lost 12 bases, and 23 bases lay in between. In nucleotides, the CDR3 is TGTGCCAGCAGCGAAACGACCAACCGGTTTGCTAGGCAGTTCTTC. As protein: CASSETTNRFARQFF.